The 21 T cell receptor beta chains in this list originate from one sample, sequenced in a study of radiotherapy plus CTLA-4 blockade in lung cancer (dated by TCRdb to 2017 to 2018). The protocol used for the library was the immunoSEQ multiplex PCR assay. TCRdb mirrors the immuneACCESS table, restricted to in-frame sequences. Some clones are absent from its copies; in checked studies, under half trace to an unresolved V gene, and the reason for the others is unknown. The table for this sample lists some 15,000 clones; 65% to 75% of them were counted only once. About 55% of the sample goes to the ten largest clones. The specimen was peripheral blood, collected from a patient treated with radiotherapy plus ipilimumab. Source of these receptors: a human donor with non-small cell lung cancer whose response to radiotherapy plus ipilimumab could not be evaluated.

The genes are TRBV11-2 and TRBJ1-5, with D unresolved. CDR1 is SGHAT and CDR2 is FQNNGV in the germline V gene. With 2 bases removed from V and 6 bases from J, the gap between germline ends came to 11 bases. This CDR3 contains 14 residues. CDR3 DNA: TGTGCCAGCAGCTTAAATAGGGAGTCTCAGCCCCAGCATTTT. Translating gives CASSLNRESQPQHF.

This chain uses TRBV25-1 with TRBJ2-7, with 10 positions matching TRBD1. The CDR3 totals 16 residues. Germline assignment: CDR1 MGHDK and CDR2 SYGVNS. After removal of 1 base from V and 1 base from J, the junction contained 4 bases not matched to a gene. The CDR3 here is CASSEFRQGASYEQYF. In DNA, the CDR3 is TGTGCCAGCAGTGAATTTCGACAGGGGGCTTCCTACGAGCAGTACTTC.

The chain joins TRBV18 to TRBJ1-1, with a tentative D call TRBD1 (6 bases). Germline V gene lookup returns CDR1 KGHSH and CDR2 LQKENI. V shed 4 bases and J shed 1 base, with 7 bases lying between them. This CDR3 spans 13 amino acids. CDR3 protein: CASSQGQNTEAFF. CDR3 nucleotides: TGTGCCAGCTCACAGGGACAGAACACTGAAGCTTTCTTT.

J is TRBJ1-2 and V is TRBV30; no clear D gene. Trimming stripped 2 bases from V and 5 bases from J, with 9 bases between. The CDR3 is made up of 12 amino acids. Germline CDR1 is GTSNPN and CDR2 is SVGIG (reference sequence). CDR3 loop: CAWSQVEYGYTF. The CDR3 DNA reads TGTGCCTGGAGTCAGGTTGAGTATGGCTACACCTTC.

This chain connects TRBV7-6 to TRBJ2-2, with 11 bases matching TRBD2. The junction had 9 bases not matched to a gene; V was cut back by 2 bases and J by 4 bases. There are 18 residues in the CDR3. The V gene's germline CDR1 is SGHVS and CDR2 FNYEAQ. The DNA of the CDR3 is TGTGCCAGCAGCTTAACGCTAGCGGGGGGAACGAGCACCGGGGAGCTGTTTTTT. It codes for CASSLTLAGGTSTGELFF.

This sequence joins TRBV2 and TRBJ2-1; 14 bases map to TRBD2. The J segment lost 8 bases and the V segment lost 8 bases, leaving 2 bases of the junction unmatched. Germline V CDR1 and CDR2: SNHLY, FYNNEI. This CDR3 is built from 13 residues. CDR3 bases: TGTGCCAGCGGACTAGCGGGGGGCGATGAGCAGTTCTTC. Its protein product is CASGLAGGDEQFF.

This chain joins TRBV5-5 and TRBJ2-7, with D possibly TRBD1 on 5 matching bases. This CDR3 has 14 amino acids. The V end lost 3 bases, the J end lost 4 bases, and 14 bases lay between the germline ends. Germline assignment: CDR1 SGHKS and CDR2 YYEKEE (reference sequence). The CDR3 sequence: CASSSETVSYEQYF. The CDR3 DNA reads as TGTGCCAGCAGCTCCGAGACAGTTAGTTACGAGCAGTACTTC. Drawing the rest from reference TRBV5-5 and TRBJ2-7, the complete variable domain is DAGVTQSPTHLIKTRGQQVTLRCSPISGHKSVSWYQQVLGQGPQFIFQYYEKEERGRGNFPDRFSARQFPNYSSELNVNALLLGDSALYLCASSSETVSYEQYFGPGTRLTVT.

This chain uses TRBV5-4 with TRBJ2-2; 7 positions agree with TRBD1. Germline assignment: CDR1 SGHNT and CDR2 YYREEE (reference sequence). The CDR3 is 15 amino acids. Trimming cost V 4 bases and J 5 bases; bases outside gene matches: 8. The CDR3 sequence: CASSTTGWKTGELFF. The CDR3 DNA reads TGTGCCAGCAGCACGACAGGGTGGAAGACCGGGGAGCTGTTTTTT.

The chain joins TRBV19 to TRBJ1-5; no clear D gene. The CDR3 totals 15 residues. Trimming removed 1 base at V and 1 base at J, with 8 bases between. Germline CDR1 is LNHDA and CDR2 is SQIVND (reference sequence). In nucleotides, the CDR3 is TGTGCCAGTAGTATAGTTTGGGAGAGCAATCAGCCCCAGCATTTT. Translating it yields CASSIVWESNQPQHF.

This clone has more than one count but fewer than ten. The rearrangement uses TRBV5-1 and TRBJ2-7; maybe TRBD2 (5 bases). CDR3 length equals 14 residues. Per the germline V gene, CDR1 is SGHRS and CDR2 is YFSETQ. V lost 4 bases, J lost 3 bases, and 14 bases lay in between. CDR3 bases: TGCGCCAGCAGCCCTCGTACGGGGAACTACGAGCAGTACTTC. It translates to CASSPRTGNYEQYF.

The rearrangement joins TRBV6-1 to TRBJ2-3; 9 positions agree with TRBD1. After removal of 4 bases from V and 4 bases from J, the junction contained 15 bases not matched to a gene. Germline loops: CDR1 MNHNS, CDR2 SASEGT. CDR3 length: 18 residues. In nucleotides, the CDR3 is TGTGCCAGCAGTGCCCCCCCGGGACAGGGCGCCCCGGCAGATACGCAGTATTTT. Translating it yields CASSAPPGQGAPADTQYF.

V usage is TRBV9 and J usage is TRBJ1-2; possible D gene TRBD1, 5 bases. V lost 0 bases and J 0 bases, leaving 12 bases between the germline ends. Germline CDR1 reads SGDLS; CDR2 reads YYNGEE. This CDR3 comprises 16 residues. The CDR3 is CASSVDPGLTNYGYTF. In DNA form, the CDR3 reads TGTGCCAGCAGCGTAGATCCAGGGCTAACTAACTATGGCTACACCTTC.

The chain combines TRBV19 with TRBJ2-3; D is undetermined. The V and J ends lost 0 bases and 2 bases respectively, with 12 bases between them. CDR1 is LNHDA, CDR2 SQIVND, per germline (reference sequence). This CDR3 is 16 amino acids long. The CDR3, as DNA: TGTGCCAGTAGTATAGACAGGTCCTCCTCCACAGATACGCAGTATTTT. Translated, it gives CASSIDRSSSTDTQYF.

The rearrangement joins TRBV2 to TRBJ1-1; no definite D call. In germline, CDR1 is SNHLY, CDR2 FYNNEI. The V end was cut by 3 bases, the J end by 1 base, with 6 bases between. This CDR3 comprises 13 residues. CDR3: CASSDRWNTEAFF. The CDR3 DNA is TGTGCCAGCAGTGACAGGTGGAACACTGAAGCTTTCTTT.

The rearrangement links TRBV6-5 to TRBJ2-2; D is ambiguous. With 7 bases removed from V and 1 base from J, the gap between germline ends came to 13 bases. The CDR3 has 15 residues. CDR1 is MNHEY and CDR2 is SVGAGI in the germline V gene. The CDR3 sequence is CASTPLDGNTGELFF. The CDR3 region has the DNA TGTGCCAGCACCCCGCTAGACGGGAACACCGGGGAGCTGTTTTTT.

V gene TRBV7-2 combines with J gene TRBJ2-3; D perhaps matches TRBD2 (5 bases). Germline lookup yields CDR1 SGHTA and CDR2 FQGNSA. V was cut by 2 bases and J by 3 bases, with 12 bases left in between. This CDR3 region has 15 residues. The CDR3 DNA sequence: TGTGCCAGCAGCTTATACGAGGGAAGTACAGATACGCAGTATTTT. Translating gives CASSLYEGSTDTQYF.

This chain joins TRBV11-3 and TRBJ2-4; weak D call: TRBD1 (5 bases). The CDR3 contains 18 residues. Per germline, CDR1 SGHNT and CDR2 YENEEA. Trimming removed 5 bases at V and 0 bases at J, with 20 bases between. CDR3 in DNA: TGTGCCAGCAGCCTCCACTCACTACAGGATCTAGCCAAAAACATTCAGTACTTC. Translated, it gives CASSLHSLQDLAKNIQYF.

This rearrangement joins TRBV19 to TRBJ2-3; 11 bases agree with TRBD2. Germline V lookup: CDR1 LNHDA, CDR2 SQIVND (reference sequence). Trimming cost V 5 bases and J 2 bases; bases outside gene matches: 6. The CDR3 extends over 16 amino acids. The CDR3 DNA is TGTGCCAGTAGTGCCAAGACTAGCGGGAACACAGATACGCAGTATTTT. Its translation: CASSAKTSGNTDTQYF.

This chain connects TRBV5-4 to TRBJ1-5; the match to TRBD1 covers 7 bases. With V trimmed by 5 bases and J by 4 bases, 9 bases remained unmatched. The CDR3 extends over 15 amino acids. Germline V CDR1 and CDR2: SGHNT, YYREEE (reference sequence). CDR3: CASSSGTESNQPQHF. In DNA, the CDR3 is TGTGCCAGCAGTTCCGGGACAGAGAGTAATCAGCCCCAGCATTTT.

The chain combines TRBV28 with TRBJ2-5; 10 bases fit TRBD2. The CDR3 spans 14 residues. Germline assignment: CDR1 MDHEN and CDR2 SYDVKM. Germline trimming cut 8 bases from V and 5 bases from J; bases unmatched to any gene: 8. This CDR3 is CASRSGGARETQYF. CDR3 DNA sequence: TGTGCCAGCCGGAGCGGGGGGGCAAGGGAGACCCAGTACTTC.

J is TRBJ1-1 and V is TRBV15, with D maybe TRBD1 (5 bases). The CDR3 is 14 residues long. The germline gives CDR1 LNHNV, CDR2 YYDKDF (reference sequence). V was cut by 1 base and J by 0 bases, with 6 bases left in between. The CDR3: CATSRGTLNTEAFF. The CDR3 coding sequence is TGTGCCACCAGCAGAGGGACACTGAACACTGAAGCTTTCTTT.